This is a list of T cell receptor beta chains from one sample in a study of blood T cell repertoires in COVID-19. Here immunoSEQ multiplex PCR was the method, and the copy in TCRdb shows in-frame clones only, minus some. Here the sample spans about 130,000 clones, roughly 85% being singletons. Material for sequencing was peripheral blood. These receptors all come from a woman over 75 with acute or convalescent COVID-19. Each CDR3 is given with its conserved first and last residue. Fields, in order: D gene, clone size, J gene, V gene, CDR3 DNA, CDR3 protein. The D gene is left open where the match is weak. A row's size may be missing; if present it is once, few, many or a size class.

D gene: TRBD1
clone size: NA
J gene: TRBJ1-4
V gene: TRBV28
CDR3 DNA: TGTGCCAGCAGGTCTCAACAGGGGGCATATAATGAAAAACTGTTTTTT
CDR3 protein: CASRSQQGAYNEKLFF

D gene: TRBD1
clone size: few
J gene: TRBJ1-1
V gene: TRBV27
CDR3 DNA: TGTGCCAGCAGAGAAAACAGGGGGTACACTGAAGCTTTCTTT
CDR3 protein: CASRENRGYTEAFF

D gene: NA
clone size: NA
J gene: TRBJ2-3
V gene: TRBV18
CDR3 DNA: TGTGCCAGCTCTCCTAGCACAGATACGCAGTATTTT
CDR3 protein: CASSPSTDTQYF

D gene: NA
clone size: NA
J gene: TRBJ2-7
V gene: TRBV7-2
CDR3 DNA: TGTGCCAGCAGCAAAGATGGCCTGATCGCCTACGAGCAGTACTTC
CDR3 protein: CASSKDGLIAYEQYF

D gene: TRBD1
clone size: NA
J gene: TRBJ1-3
V gene: TRBV28
CDR3 DNA: TGTGCCAGCAGACGGACAGGGGTAAACACCATATATTTT
CDR3 protein: CASRRTGVNTIYF

D gene: TRBD1
clone size: NA
J gene: TRBJ1-6
V gene: TRBV6-5
CDR3 DNA: TGTGCCAGCAGTAGGGACAGGGGGAATAATTCACCCCTCCACTTT
CDR3 protein: CASSRDRGNNSPLHF

D gene: TRBD1
clone size: NA
J gene: TRBJ2-1
V gene: TRBV7-6
CDR3 DNA: TGTGCCAGCAGCTGGAACCGGGACAGCAAGAATGAGCAGTTCTTC
CDR3 protein: CASSWNRDSKNEQFF

D gene: NA
clone size: few
J gene: TRBJ1-1
V gene: TRBV27
CDR3 DNA: TGTGCCAGCAGTTTCTGGGGCAGAAGCACTGAAGCTTTCTTT
CDR3 protein: CASSFWGRSTEAFF

D gene: TRBD1
clone size: NA
J gene: TRBJ1-2
V gene: TRBV7-6
CDR3 DNA: TGTGCCAGCAGCTTAGCCGGAAGGGACAGGGGTGGCTACACCTTC
CDR3 protein: CASSLAGRDRGGYTF

D gene: NA
clone size: NA
J gene: TRBJ1-4
V gene: TRBV5-6
CDR3 DNA: TGTGCCAGCAGCCGATTTTGGCCAACTAATGAAAAACTGTTTTTT
CDR3 protein: CASSRFWPTNEKLFF

D gene: NA
clone size: once
J gene: TRBJ2-1
V gene: TRBV6-2/TRBV6-3
CDR3 DNA: TGTGCCAGCAGCAAAACGGGCTACAATGAGCAGTTCTTC
CDR3 protein: CASSKTGYNEQFF

D gene: NA
clone size: NA
J gene: TRBJ2-7
V gene: TRBV5-6
CDR3 DNA: TGTGCCAGCAGCTCCGGGGGGCTTGGGCAGTACTTC
CDR3 protein: CASSSGGLGQYF

D gene: TRBD2
clone size: once
J gene: TRBJ2-1
V gene: TRBV9
CDR3 DNA: TGTGCCAGCAGCGTAGCCCCAGCGGGGGTTAAAGAGCAGTTCTTC
CDR3 protein: CASSVAPAGVKEQFF

D gene: TRBD1
clone size: NA
J gene: TRBJ1-2
V gene: TRBV4-3
CDR3 DNA: TGCGCCAGCAGCCAAGACAGGACAGGGCACTATGGCTACACCTTC
CDR3 protein: CASSQDRTGHYGYTF

D gene: NA
clone size: few
J gene: TRBJ1-5
V gene: TRBV6-6
CDR3 DNA: TGTGCCAGCAGTGCTCCAATGGTGGCGGCGCATCAGCCCCAGCATTTT
CDR3 protein: CASSAPMVAAHQPQHF

D gene: NA
clone size: NA
J gene: TRBJ1-2
V gene: TRBV28
CDR3 DNA: TGTGCCGCGACTCGGGGGGCGGGCTATGGCTACACCTTC
CDR3 protein: CAATRGAGYGYTF

D gene: NA
clone size: NA
J gene: TRBJ2-1
V gene: TRBV6-5
CDR3 DNA: TGTGCCAGCGCTCCGCCAGGGGGGAATGAGCAGTTCTTC
CDR3 protein: CASAPPGGNEQFF

D gene: NA
clone size: NA
J gene: TRBJ1-1
V gene: TRBV5-8
CDR3 DNA: TGTGCCAGCAGCTCGGATGGCGGGGCGAACACTGAAGCTTTCTTT
CDR3 protein: CASSSDGGANTEAFF

D gene: NA
clone size: NA
J gene: TRBJ1-2
V gene: TRBV6-5
CDR3 DNA: TGTGCCAGCAGCCGCCAGAAAAGTGGTGGCTACACCTTC
CDR3 protein: CASSRQKSGGYTF

D gene: NA
clone size: NA
J gene: TRBJ1-2
V gene: TRBV6-2/TRBV6-3
CDR3 DNA: TGTGCCAGCAGTTACGTTGGGCGGGATGGCTACACCTTC
CDR3 protein: CASSYVGRDGYTF

D gene: TRBD2
clone size: NA
J gene: TRBJ2-3
V gene: TRBV6-2/TRBV6-3
CDR3 DNA: TGTGCCAGCAGCTCGACTAGCGGGGAACCAGATACGCAGTATTTT
CDR3 protein: CASSSTSGEPDTQYF

D gene: TRBD1
clone size: NA
J gene: TRBJ2-5
V gene: TRBV19
CDR3 DNA: TGTGCCAGTAGCAGCAACAGGGGGTTTTTCGAGACCCAGTACTTC
CDR3 protein: CASSSNRGFFETQYF